Below are 29 T cell receptor beta chains sequenced from a single sample in a study of blood T cell repertoires in COVID-19. Only in-frame clones appear in the TCRdb table, and some are missing; sequencing was by immunoSEQ multiplex PCR. The sample includes 100,000 to 150,000 clones, about four fifths of them seen just once. Sequencing was done on a sample of peripheral blood. These receptors originate from a man younger than 40 with COVID-19, enrolled during active disease.

The chain is built from TRBV28 and TRBJ1-5; no clear D. Trimming pared 3 bases from V and 3 bases from J, leaving 12 bases between. CDR1 is MDHEN and CDR2 is SYDVKM in the germline V gene. The CDR3 runs to 15 residues. CDR3 DNA sequence: TGTGCCAGCAGTTTCGGCGTAGGAGTCAATCAGCCCCAGCATTTT. Protein: CASSFGVGVNQPQHF.

The chain uses TRBV7-3 and TRBJ2-1, with D maybe TRBD2 (5 bases). The germline gives CDR1 SGHTA, CDR2 FQGTGA. CDR3 length equals 14 residues. V lost 2 bases to trimming and J lost 8 bases, with 13 bases between them. The CDR3, as DNA: TGTGCCAGCAGCTTATCTGGAGGCTTCCATGAGCAGTTCTTC. It codes for CASSLSGGFHEQFF.

This clone came up a few times. The chain employs TRBV6-1 and TRBJ2-7, with D unclear. Trimming cost V 0 bases and J 4 bases, with 7 bases left between them. CDR3 length: 13 amino acids. Germline CDR1 is MNHNS and CDR2 is SASEGT. The CDR3 nucleotides are TGTGCCAGCAGTGAAGCCGCCGGTTACGAGCAGTACTTC. Protein: CASSEAAGYEQYF.

The chain carries TRBV2 and TRBJ1-1, with TRBD1 identical over 7 bases. Germline V gene lookup returns CDR1 SNHLY and CDR2 FYNNEI. J was trimmed by 1 base and V by 6 bases; bases with no gene match: 2. There are 13 residues in the CDR3. The CDR3 protein is CASSRDRNTEAFF. The CDR3 DNA is TGTGCCAGCAGCCGGGACAGGAACACTGAAGCTTTCTTT.

This clone has only a few counts. The CDR3: CASSLMSSYEQYF. CDR3 bases: TGTGCCAGCAGTTTAATGTCCAGCTACGAGCAGTACTTC. V gene TRBV27 combines with J gene TRBJ2-7; no firm D call. The V end lost 2 bases, the J end lost 3 bases, and 8 bases lay between the germline ends. Germline-derived CDR1 and CDR2 are MNHEY and SMNVEV (reference sequence). CDR3 length equals 13 residues.

The chain links TRBV18 to TRBJ2-2, with a tentative D call TRBD1 (5 bases). The CDR3 length is 17 residues. Deletions cut 3 bases from V and 0 bases from J, with 14 bases between. Germline assignment: CDR1 KGHSH and CDR2 LQKENI. The CDR3 sequence is CASSPRTQGSNTGELFF. Here the CDR3 DNA reads TGTGCCAGCTCACCGAGGACGCAGGGATCGAACACCGGGGAGCTGTTTTTT.

The chain carries TRBV11-2 and TRBJ1-5; 11 nucleotides agree with TRBD1. The CDR3 spans 16 residues. V lost 3 bases and J lost 2; bases outside the gene matches: 3. Germline assignment: CDR1 SGHAT and CDR2 FQNNGV. In DNA, the CDR3 is TGTGCCAGCAGCTTGGGGACAGGGGGAGGCAATCAGCCCCAGCATTTT. This translates into CASSLGTGGGNQPQHF. The entire variable domain, with the rest obtained from reference TRBV11-2 and TRBJ1-5, is as follows: EAGVAQSPRYKIIEKRQSVAFWCNPISGHATLYWYQQILGQGPKLLIQFQNNGVVDDSQLPKDRFSAERLKGVDSTLKIQPAKLEDSAVYLCASSLGTGGGNQPQHFGDGTRLSIL.

This clone was detected only once. The rearrangement links TRBV18 to TRBJ2-7; 9 bases are shared with TRBD1. CDR3 length: 14 amino acids. V was clipped by 6 bases and J by 4 bases; unmatched bases: 7. The germline gives CDR1 KGHSH, CDR2 LQKENI. The CDR3 coding sequence is TGTGCCAGCTCGTTAGGGACAGGGAGGTACGAGCAGTACTTC. It specifies CASSLGTGRYEQYF.

Here the CDR3 DNA reads TGTGCCTCGCTGGGGGGTTCCTATGGCTACACCTTC. Translated, it gives CASLGGSYGYTF. The chain uses TRBV30 and TRBJ1-2, with D possibly being TRBD1 (5 bases). This CDR3 spans 12 amino acids. Per germline, CDR1 GTSNPN and CDR2 SVGIG (reference sequence). V lost 7 bases, J lost 4 bases, and 13 bases lay in between. Filled out from reference TRBV30 and TRBJ1-2, the complete variable domain reads SQTIHQWPATLVQPVGSPLSLECTVEGTSNPNLYWYRQAAGRGLQLLFYSVGIGQISSEVPQNLSASRPQDRQFILSSKKLLLSDSGFYLCASLGGSYGYTFGSGTRLTVV.

V is TRBV27 and J is TRBJ2-2, with D uncertain. This CDR3 has 14 amino acids. The V end lost 5 bases, the J end lost 5 bases, and 12 bases lay between the germline ends. The germline gives CDR1 MNHEY, CDR2 SMNVEV (reference sequence). CDR3 coding DNA: TGTGCCAGCAGTCCCACCGGCGGTACCGGGGAGCTGTTTTTT. Translation gives CASSPTGGTGELFF.

The chain uses TRBV6-5 and TRBJ2-7, with TRBD2 matching 7 bases. Germline assignment: CDR1 MNHEY and CDR2 SVGAGI. V was clipped by 5 bases and J by 5 bases; unmatched bases: 9. The CDR3 runs to 14 residues. CDR3 sequence: CASSRTSSRHEQYF. CDR3 in DNA: TGTGCCAGCAGTCGGACTAGTAGTCGTCACGAGCAGTACTTC.

The chain uses TRBV27 and TRBJ2-7; 9 bases fit TRBD1. J was trimmed by 3 bases and V by 0 bases; bases with no gene match: 0. Per the germline V gene, CDR1 is MNHEY and CDR2 is SMNVEV (reference sequence). The CDR3 has 14 residues. The CDR3 nucleotides read TGTGCCAGCAGTTTATCGACAGGGGGCTACGAGCAGTACTTC. Amino acid sequence: CASSLSTGGYEQYF.

This rearrangement joins TRBV27 to TRBJ2-7, with 8 bases matching TRBD1. Germline V gene data show CDR1 as MNHEY and CDR2 as SMNVEV (reference sequence). This CDR3 comprises 15 residues. The J segment lost 4 bases and the V segment lost 0 bases, leaving 5 bases of the junction unmatched. This CDR3 is CASSLSFQGAYEQYF. The CDR3 coding sequence is TGTGCCAGCAGTTTATCGTTTCAGGGGGCTTACGAGCAGTACTTC.

V and J are TRBV28 and TRBJ1-1; TRBD1 might be the D (6 bases). The CDR3 spans 16 residues. CDR1 is MDHEN and CDR2 is SYDVKM in the germline V gene. With 5 bases removed from V and 4 bases from J, the gap between germline ends came to 20 bases. CDR3 coding DNA: TGTGCCAGCAGTCTATCCGATACAGGGCCATTCACTGAAGCTTTCTTT. Encoded protein: CASSLSDTGPFTEAFF.

This clone was seen a few times. This chain connects TRBV2 to TRBJ2-2; 7 nucleotides line up with TRBD1. Germline CDR1 and CDR2: SNHLY and FYNNEI. The CDR3 is 16 amino acids. V lost 3 bases to trimming and J lost 1 base; unmatched junction nucleotides: 5. The CDR3 bases are TGTGCCAGCAGTGAGAACAGGGGCGTGAACACCGGGGAGCTGTTTTTT. This sequence encodes CASSENRGVNTGELFF.

The chain couples TRBV27 to TRBJ1-4, with D hard to call. Germline CDR1 and CDR2: MNHEY and SMNVEV (reference sequence). The CDR3 length is 16 residues. V was shortened by 2 bases and J by 5 bases, with 15 bases between the two germline ends. CDR3 residues: CASSLGRRYGNEKLFF. Written as DNA, the CDR3 is TGTGCCAGCAGTTTAGGTCGGAGGTACGGCAATGAAAAACTGTTTTTT.

The V gene is TRBV28, the J gene TRBJ2-7; D unresolved. V gave up 6 bases and J gave up 3 bases, with 9 bases separating them. CDR1 and CDR2 from the germline V gene are MDHEN and SYDVKM. This CDR3 region has 12 residues. The CDR3 DNA is TGTGCCAGCAGCTCCAGATACTACGAGCAGTACTTC. As protein: CASSSRYYEQYF.

The V and J genes are TRBV5-6 and TRBJ2-4; maybe TRBD1 (6 bases). Per germline, CDR1 SGHDT and CDR2 YYEEEE. V was trimmed by 0 bases and J by 0 bases, leaving 13 bases between them. This CDR3 region has 17 residues. CDR3 region: CASSLEQGPLAKNIQYF. The CDR3 region has the DNA TGTGCCAGCAGCTTGGAACAGGGCCCCTTAGCCAAAAACATTCAGTACTTC.

This chain uses TRBV20-1 with TRBJ2-7; D remains unclear. This CDR3 comprises 11 residues. The V end was cut by 1 base, the J end by 5 bases, with 6 bases between. Germline loops: CDR1 DFQATT, CDR2 SNEGSKA (reference sequence). The CDR3 nucleotides are TGCAGTGCTAGAGCTACAGACGAGCAGTACTTC. Protein: CSARATDEQYF.

For the CDR3, the DNA is TGTGCCAGCAGCCCCCAGCCGAAAAGGGGATATTCACCCCTCCACTTT. Residues: CASSPQPKRGYSPLHF. The J gene is TRBJ1-6, the V gene TRBV3-1 (or the pseudogene TRBV3-2); D is perhaps TRBD1 (5 bases). The CDR3 is 16 amino acids. Trimming took 4 bases from V and 8 from J, leaving 18 bases between them. Germline V gene lookup returns CDR1 LGHDT and CDR2 YNNKEL (reference sequence).

V is TRBV9 and J is TRBJ1-1, with D perhaps TRBD1 (6 bases). Germline CDR1 is SGDLS and CDR2 is YYNGEE. The V end was cut by 0 bases, the J end by 4 bases, with 10 bases between. CDR3 length equals 14 residues. CDR3 protein: CASSVVQGGTEAFF. The CDR3 bases are TGTGCCAGCAGCGTAGTACAGGGCGGCACTGAAGCTTTCTTT.

The rearrangement joins TRBV9 to TRBJ2-4; maybe TRBD2 (5 bases). CDR3 length equals 16 residues. Trimming shortened V by 3 bases and J by 2 bases, and 15 bases separated the two germline ends. Germline V CDR1 and CDR2: SGDLS, YYNGEE. The CDR3 sequence: CASSAKPGESKNIQYF. The CDR3 DNA sequence: TGTGCCAGCAGCGCCAAACCCGGGGAGTCCAAAAACATTCAGTACTTC. Full variable domain (remainder filled in from reference TRBV9 and TRBJ2-4): DSGVTQTPKHLITATGQRVTLRCSPRSGDLSVYWYQQSLDQGLQFLIQYYNGEERAKGNILERFSAQQFPDLHSELNLSSLELGDSALYFCASSAKPGESKNIQYFGAGTRLSVL.

This chain joins TRBV7-2 and TRBJ1-2; 9 nucleotides align to TRBD1. This CDR3 is built from 17 residues. V lost 1 base, J lost 7 bases, and 13 bases stayed unmatched. Germline V gene data show CDR1 as SGHTA and CDR2 as FQGNSA. The CDR3 region has the DNA TGTGCCAGCAGCTTAGACTTTAGTGGTACAGGGGGCTCTGGCTACACCTTC. Protein: CASSLDFSGTGGSGYTF.

By share, this clone counts as medium-sized. The identical CDR3 is also encoded by other nucleotide sequences in the sample. The chain uses TRBV19 and TRBJ2-5; D might be TRBD1 (5 bases). Trimming pared 1 base from V and 1 base from J, leaving 7 bases between. Per germline, CDR1 LNHDA and CDR2 SQIVND (reference sequence). The CDR3 covers 14 residues. The CDR3 spells CASSIGGSQETQYF. DNA for the CDR3: TGTGCCAGTAGTATAGGGGGCTCCCAAGAGACCCAGTACTTC.

The chain employs TRBV4-2 and TRBJ1-1, with TRBD1 as a possible D gene (5 bases). The CDR3 runs 14 residues. V was pared by 8 bases and J by 3 bases, with 16 bases between. Germline CDR1 is LGHNA and CDR2 is YNFKEQ. CDR3 nucleotide sequence: TGTGCCAGCGCTATTAGGGGTGACGACACTGAAGCTTTCTTT. It translates to CASAIRGDDTEAFF.

V usage is TRBV25-1 and J usage is TRBJ1-6; no reliable D call. The CDR3 has 14 residues. V lost 1 base and J lost 10, with 11 bases in between. The germline V gene encodes CDR1 MGHDK and CDR2 SYGVNS. As DNA, the CDR3 is TGTGCCAGCAGTGAATGGGAGAAAAGGTCACCCCTCCACTTT. Its protein is CASSEWEKRSPLHF.

Remarks on this clone: The identical CDR3 is also encoded by other nucleotide sequences in the sample. The chain couples TRBV2 to TRBJ1-1; 7 positions agree with TRBD1. From germline, CDR1 is SNHLY and CDR2 FYNNEI. The length of the CDR3 is 13 residues. The junction had 3 bases not matched to a gene; V was cut back by 6 bases and J by 2 bases. The CDR3, as DNA: TGTGCCAGCAGAGGGGACAGAAACACTGAAGCTTTCTTT. This gives the protein CASRGDRNTEAFF.

In its sample, this clone was seen a few times. The gene calls are TRBV10-3 and TRBJ1-4; D is undetermined. CDR1 and CDR2 from the germline V gene are ENHRY and SYGVKD. Trimming cost V 3 bases and J 7 bases, with 9 bases left between them. The length of the CDR3 is 13 residues. As DNA, the CDR3 is TGTGCCATCAGTGACGGGGTGGGTGAAAAACTGTTTTTT. It encodes CAISDGVGEKLFF.

This clone appeared once. The J gene is TRBJ1-6, the V gene TRBV7-8, with 7 bases identical to TRBD1. CDR3 length: 17 residues. J lost 7 bases, V lost 10 bases, and 19 bases had no gene match. Looked up from germline, CDR1 is SGHVS and CDR2 is FQNEAQ. DNA of the CDR3: TGTGCCACCAGGGGGGCACGAAATAACGGCAACAATTCACCCCTCCACTTT. Translation: CATRGARNNGNNSPLHF.